This T cell receptor beta chain is drawn from a study of identical twins' blood T cells. Notes on the study in general: Top TCRbeta clonotypes were shared more with twin than unrelated donors.

In the original analysis: Each library had 2.2 to 3.6 million CDR3 reads and about 90,000 to nearly 500,000 clonotypes. MiXCR was run by TCRdb on the 5' RACE reads, yielding one entry per CDR3 protein. It is TCRdb's table, rather than the study itself, that gives the V and J calls and clone size. The sample contains around 380,000 distinct CDR3 sequences, over 25% of which appear only once. This CDR3 region has 12 residues. Trimming took 11 bases from V and 3 from J, leaving 13 bases between them. From germline, CDR1 is SGHNT and CDR2 YENEEA. This clonotype was counted at least ten times. Its specificity is unknown.

The sequencing input was PBMCs. The chain has TRBV11-3 and TRBJ1-2; D perhaps matches TRBD1 (5 bases). The receptor's source is a woman aged 18 to 55 in good health. The DNA for the CDR3 is TGTGCCTCGGAGGGGCGGGACTATGGCTACACCTTC. It yields the protein CASEGRDYGYTF.